The clone carrying this T cell receptor beta chain was seen more than once but under ten times. No antigen is known for it. Authors of the study amplified TCR beta CDR3 regions from RNA transcripts. TCR CDR3 underwent first-round RT-PCR with the HTBI primer set. TCRdb independently ran MiXCR on the multiplex PCR reads; one entry per CDR3 protein. Here the sample spans about 700,000 distinct CDR3 sequences, approximately 15% being singletons. Uncontrolled infection, other autoimmune disease, pregnancy or lactation disqualified patients from enrolment. About 9.4 ml fresh peripheral blood yielded the PBMCs. The data are from a study of T cells in Graves' hyperthyroidism and ophthalmopathy. Whole-study findings and limits: Before onset, by a median of around 6.4 months, the model predicted ophthalmopathy. Most thyroid clonotypes expanded above 0.001 were also detected in blood.

Germline loops: CDR1 SGHKS, CDR2 YYEKEE (reference sequence). There are 18 residues in the CDR3. V was pared by 4 bases and J by 0 bases, with 20 bases between. This TCR was sampled from a woman aged 18-29 years with Graves' hyperthyroidism. Sequenced input: blood. The chain couples TRBV5-5 to TRBJ1-5, with D maybe TRBD1 (5 bases). CDR3 region: CASSGGGSRPLSNQPQHF. DNA of the CDR3: TGTGCCAGCAGCGGCGGGGGATCCAGGCCCCTTAGCAATCAGCCCCAGCATTTT.